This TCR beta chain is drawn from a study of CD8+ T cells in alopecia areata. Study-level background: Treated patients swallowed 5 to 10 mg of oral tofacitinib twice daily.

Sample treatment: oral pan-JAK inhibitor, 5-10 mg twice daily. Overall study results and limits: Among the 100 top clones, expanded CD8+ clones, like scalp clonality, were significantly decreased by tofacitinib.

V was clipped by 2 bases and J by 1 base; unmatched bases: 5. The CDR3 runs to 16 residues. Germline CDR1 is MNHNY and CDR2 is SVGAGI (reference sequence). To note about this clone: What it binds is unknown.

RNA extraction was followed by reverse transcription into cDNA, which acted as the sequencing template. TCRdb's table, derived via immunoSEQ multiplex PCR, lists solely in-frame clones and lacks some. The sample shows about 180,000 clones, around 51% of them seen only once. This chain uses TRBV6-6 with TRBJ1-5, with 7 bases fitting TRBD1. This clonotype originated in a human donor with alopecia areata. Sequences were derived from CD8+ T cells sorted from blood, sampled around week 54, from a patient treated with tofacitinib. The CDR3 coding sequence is TGTGCCAGCAGTTACGAGGGGGCGTTGAGCAATCAGCCCCAGCATTTT. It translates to CASSYEGALSNQPQHF.